The 20 T cell receptor beta chains listed next were all sequenced from one sample in a study of OX40 agonist ivuxolimab in advanced cancers. Produced via immunoSEQ multiplex PCR; TCRdb's table is partial and in-frame only. This sample has just under 95,000 clones; more than 75% occur once, and the top ten carry around 0.3%. Sequences were derived from CD4+ or CD8+ T cells sorted from blood, sampled in a trial of the OX40 agonist ivuxolimab. All receptors come from an adult with an advanced solid tumor such as melanoma, head and neck, liver or kidney cancer.

V is TRBV29-1 and J is TRBJ1-1; 7 bases align to TRBD1. Germline CDR1 reads SQVTM; CDR2 reads ANQGSEA. V was clipped by 5 bases and J by 0 bases; unmatched bases: 21. This CDR3 spans 19 amino acids. The CDR3 reads CSVFSAVDRDNPMNTEAFF. The CDR3 coding sequence is TGCAGCGTTTTCTCGGCGGTAGACAGGGATAACCCCATGAACACTGAAGCTTTCTTT.

This clone showed up just once. The chain couples TRBV4-3 to TRBJ1-2; D unclear. The CDR3 consists of 16 residues. Per the germline V gene, CDR1 is LGHNA and CDR2 is YSLEER. V was pared by 0 bases and J by 4 bases, with 15 bases between. In DNA form, the CDR3 reads TGCGCCAGCAGCCAAGATCTGGCAGCGTTGGGCTATGGCTACACCTTC. It specifies CASSQDLAALGYGYTF.

The chain couples TRBV9 to TRBJ2-1; weak D call: TRBD2 (7 bases). Germline V CDR1 and CDR2: SGDLS, YYNGEE. Trimming shortened V by 2 bases and J by 5 bases, and 17 bases separated the two germline ends. The CDR3 has 16 residues. The CDR3 DNA reads TGTGCCAGCAGCGTCCCATGGGGGGGCTTCCACAATGAGCAGTTCTTC. Amino acid sequence: CASSVPWGGFHNEQFF.

Worth noting for this clone: A read error may produce the germline difference seen at one junction end. This rearrangement joins TRBV6-5 to TRBJ2-1; 12 bases map to TRBD2. Germline V gene sequence: CDR1 MNHEY, CDR2 SVGAGI. The CDR3 extends over 16 amino acids. CDR3 sequence (DNA): TGTGCCAGCAGATACTCCCGGACTAGCGGGGTAAATGAGCAGTTCTTC. This codes for CASRYSRTSGVNEQFF.

V and J are TRBV7-3 and TRBJ2-2; 8 bases map to TRBD1. The CDR3 sequence is 13 residues long. The germline gives CDR1 SGHTA, CDR2 FQGTGA. With V trimmed by 6 bases and J by 5 bases, 2 bases remained unmatched. CDR3 nucleotide sequence: TGTGCCAGCAGGGACAGGGTAACCGGGGAGCTGTTTTTT. It encodes CASRDRVTGELFF.

The chain recombines TRBV6-1 with TRBJ1-1; D is unclear. CDR1 MNHNS and CDR2 SASEGT come from the germline V gene. Trimming took off 8 bases at V and 2 bases at J, with 6 bases between the two ends. The CDR3 is 11 amino acids. The CDR3 spells CASGRNTEAFF. The CDR3 DNA reads as TGTGCCAGCGGGCGCAACACTGAAGCTTTCTTT.

This sequence joins TRBV11-2 and TRBJ2-4; D is uncertain. The CDR3 contains 13 residues. Germline CDR1 and CDR2: SGHAT and FQNNGV. Trimming stripped 2 bases from V and 8 bases from J, with 10 bases between. The CDR3 DNA reads TGTGCCAGCAGCTTAAGGTTGGCAGACATTCAGTACTTC. This translates into CASSLRLADIQYF.

The chain employs TRBV28 and TRBJ2-5; possible D gene TRBD2, 6 bases. This CDR3 has 14 residues. CDR1 and CDR2 from the germline V gene are MDHEN and SYDVKM. Trimming removed 5 bases from V and 4 bases from J, with 14 bases in between. As DNA, the CDR3 is TGTGCCAGCAGTAAATGGGGGGATGGAGAGACCCAGTACTTC. Amino acid sequence: CASSKWGDGETQYF. Looking up the rest from reference TRBV28 and TRBJ2-5 gives the full variable domain: DVKVTQSSRYLVKRTGEKVFLECVQDMDHENMFWYRQDPGLGLRLIYFSYDVKMKEKGDIPEGYSVSREKKERFSLILESASTNQTSMYLCASSKWGDGETQYFGPGTRLLVL.

This chain uses TRBV6-5 with TRBJ1-3; D ambiguous. CDR1 MNHEY and CDR2 SVGAGI come from the germline V gene. V gave up 6 bases and J gave up 3 bases, with 9 bases separating them. The CDR3 spans 13 residues. The CDR3 DNA follows: TGTGCCAGCAGAGCGCAGATTGGAAACACCATATATTTT. Protein: CASRAQIGNTIYF.

The rearrangement links TRBV5-1 to TRBJ2-7; weak D call: TRBD1 (5 bases). From germline, CDR1 is SGHRS and CDR2 YFSETQ. The V end was cut by 4 bases, the J end by 0 bases, with 11 bases between. CDR3 length: 14 residues. The CDR3 DNA reads TGCGCCAGCAGCATCCCGACAGTCTCCTACGAGCAGTACTTC. Protein product: CASSIPTVSYEQYF.

This sequence joins TRBV7-2 and TRBJ2-2; D is ambiguous. The CDR3 totals 13 residues. V lost 3 bases and J 6 bases, leaving 8 bases between the germline ends. Germline V gene lookup returns CDR1 SGHTA and CDR2 FQGNSA. The CDR3 nucleotides are TGTGCCAGCAGCTTCGGCGGCTCCGGGGAGCTGTTTTTT. The encoded protein is CASSFGGSGELFF.

This chain joins TRBV19 and TRBJ2-5; tentatively, D is TRBD1 or TRBD2 (5 bases each). Germline CDR1 reads LNHDA; CDR2 reads SQIVND (reference sequence). Trimming stripped 0 bases from V and 7 bases from J, with 15 bases between. The CDR3 has 15 residues. Written as DNA, the CDR3 is TGTGCCAGTAGTATAGATCAGGGACCGAAGGGGACCCAGTACTTC. Protein: CASSIDQGPKGTQYF.

The chain employs TRBV12-5 and TRBJ2-7, with D hard to call. Germline V gene data show CDR1 as LGHNT and CDR2 as FRNRAP. The CDR3 sequence is 13 residues long. V lost 5 bases to trimming and J lost 4 bases, with 12 bases between them. The CDR3 is CASGPPSRYEQYF. In DNA form, the CDR3 reads TGTGCTAGTGGTCCCCCGTCGCGATACGAGCAGTACTTC.

The V and J genes are TRBV5-6 and TRBJ2-7, with a possible D match to TRBD1 (5 bases). Germline CDR1 is SGHDT and CDR2 is YYEEEE. The CDR3 loop spans 14 amino acids. The germline V and J ends were trimmed by 7 bases and 5 bases, with 19 bases remaining between them. The CDR3 reads CASFKVGQRHEQYF. As DNA, the CDR3 is TGTGCCAGCTTTAAGGTCGGACAAAGGCACGAGCAGTACTTC.

This clone showed up just a few times. The chain is built from TRBV11-2 and TRBJ1-6, with D possibly matching TRBD1 (6 bases). Trimming took off 4 bases at V and 11 bases at J, with 18 bases between the two ends. The germline V gene encodes CDR1 SGHAT and CDR2 FQNNGV. The CDR3 has 15 amino acids. CDR3: CASSYTDSLGPPLHF. In DNA, the CDR3 is TGTGCCAGCAGCTACACGGACAGCCTCGGCCCACCCCTCCACTTT.

The chain couples TRBV5-1 to TRBJ2-7, with D possibly being TRBD1 or TRBD2 (5 bases each). The CDR3 extends over 15 amino acids. CDR1 and CDR2 from the germline V gene are SGHRS and YFSETQ. V was clipped by 1 base and J by 1 base, with 12 bases between them. The CDR3 reads CASSLSQGPSYEQYF. CDR3 in DNA: TGCGCCAGCAGCTTGAGTCAGGGACCTTCCTACGAGCAGTACTTC.

The J gene is TRBJ2-7, the V gene TRBV7-6, with 7 bases matching TRBD1. The CDR3 covers 16 residues. J gave up 0 bases and V 1 base, and 6 bases lay outside the gene matches. The germline V gene has CDR1 SGHVS and CDR2 FNYEAQ. CDR3 in DNA: TGTGCCAGCAGCTTAGGGGCAGGGGGTTCCTCCTACGAGCAGTACTTC. The encoded protein is CASSLGAGGSSYEQYF.

This chain uses TRBV11-2 with TRBJ2-3; 8 bases agree with TRBD1. The CDR3 contains 16 residues. CDR1 SGHAT and CDR2 FQNNGV come from the germline V gene. The V segment lost 1 base and the J segment 2 bases; nucleotides outside the gene matches: 5. CDR3 nucleotide sequence: TGTGCCAGCAGCTTAGGGACAGGGAGTCCCACAGATACGCAGTATTTT. Translated, it gives CASSLGTGSPTDTQYF.

J is TRBJ2-5 and V is TRBV7-2, with a possible D match to TRBD2 (5 bases). In germline, CDR1 is SGHTA, CDR2 FQGNSA. The germline V and J ends were trimmed by 1 base and 7 bases, with 10 bases remaining between them. This CDR3 spans 13 amino acids. The CDR3 is CASSLGIRGTQYF. CDR3 DNA sequence: TGTGCCAGCAGCTTAGGGATACGGGGGACCCAGTACTTC.

As concerns this clone: Other DNA sequences of this sample code for an identical CDR3. The chain carries TRBV5-1 and TRBJ2-1; maybe TRBD1 (5 bases). The CDR3 is 13 amino acids. CDR1 SGHRS and CDR2 YFSETQ come from the germline V gene. Trimming pared 0 bases from V and 5 bases from J, leaving 6 bases between. The CDR3 coding sequence is TGCGCCAGCAGCTTGGCAGGGAACAATGAGCAGTTCTTC. Protein sequence: CASSLAGNNEQFF. Looking up the rest from reference TRBV5-1 and TRBJ2-1 gives the full variable domain: KAGVTQTPRYLIKTRGQQVTLSCSPISGHRSVSWYQQTPGQGLQFLFEYFSETQRNKGNFPGRFSGRQFSNSRSEMNVSTLELGDSALYLCASSLAGNNEQFFGPGTRLTVL.